These 16 T cell receptor beta chains were all obtained from the same sample, sequenced in a study of Graves' ophthalmopathy and Graves' hyperthyroidism. Amplification targeted the TCR beta CDR3 regions, with RNA transcripts as the source material. An opening RT-PCR round employed HTBI primers and preceded a second-round multiplex PCR. TCRdb passed the multiplex PCR reads through MiXCR, listing each CDR3 protein once. The repertoire includes some 350,000 distinct CDR3 sequences, about a sixth of them detected once, and about 2.4% sits in the top ten. Sequenced material: peripheral blood. The receptors stem from an adult woman with stable Graves' hyperthyroidism.

This clonotype showed up many times. The genes are TRBV18 and TRBJ2-4, with 11 bases aligning to TRBD2. V dropped 4 bases and J dropped 6; count of bases not matched to a gene: 8. The length of the CDR3 is 16 residues. The germline V gene has CDR1 KGHSH and CDR2 LQKENI. The CDR3 bases are TGTGCCAGCTCACAAATAGCGGGAGGGATCGGAAACATTCAGTACTTC. Translation: CASSQIAGGIGNIQYF.

This rearrangement joins TRBV29-1 to TRBJ1-5; 8 nucleotides line up with TRBD1. After removal of 6 bases from V and 7 bases from J, the junction contained 11 bases not matched to a gene. Germline-derived CDR1 and CDR2 are SQVTM and ANQGSEA. This CDR3 spans 14 amino acids. The CDR3 loop is CSVGDRSGGQPQHF. The CDR3 DNA is TGCAGCGTGGGGGACAGGTCGGGGGGACAGCCCCAGCATTTT.

This clonotype was seen many times. The genes are TRBV19 and TRBJ2-7; the D is unclear. V shed 5 bases and J shed 5 bases, with 22 bases lying between them. The V gene's germline CDR1 is LNHDA and CDR2 SQIVND (reference sequence). The CDR3 totals 16 residues. Here the CDR3 DNA reads TGTGCCAGTAGTTGGACGGGCACCCGCATGCTGAACGAGCAGTACTTC. The encoded protein is CASSWTGTRMLNEQYF.

There are many counts of this clonotype. The rearrangement joins TRBV19 to TRBJ2-5, with TRBD1 as a possible D gene (6 bases). Trimming took off 1 base at V and 5 bases at J, with 14 bases between the two ends. The germline CDR1 and CDR2 sequences are LNHDA and SQIVND (reference sequence). This CDR3 comprises 15 residues. The CDR3 reads CASSIAPGERETQYF. CDR3 bases: TGTGCCAGTAGTATAGCCCCAGGGGAAAGGGAGACCCAGTACTTC.

This clonotype was seen ten or more times. The chain recombines TRBV7-2 with TRBJ1-2; no clear D. V lost 1 base to trimming and J lost 0 bases, with 9 bases between them. There are 15 residues in the CDR3. Germline V CDR1 and CDR2: SGHTA, FQGNSA. The CDR3 sequence is CASSLGQAANYGYTF. CDR3 DNA sequence: TGTGCCAGCAGCTTAGGCCAGGCCGCTAACTATGGCTACACCTTC.

This clonotype has a count of ten or more. The chain has TRBV7-2 and TRBJ2-7; TRBD2 matches at 7 bases. Germline CDR1 reads SGHTA; CDR2 reads FQGNSA. The trim removed 1 base at V and 7 bases at J, leaving 7 bases unmatched. The CDR3 runs to 14 residues. CDR3 coding DNA: TGTGCCAGCAGCTTAGAGGCGGGAGTGGGGGAGCAGTACTTC. Amino acids: CASSLEAGVGEQYF.

This clonotype was seen at least ten times. The J gene is TRBJ2-5, the V gene TRBV28; 12 bases are a match to TRBD1. The CDR3 runs to 18 residues. Trimming cost V 3 bases and J 4 bases; bases outside gene matches: 12. Germline V gene lookup returns CDR1 MDHEN and CDR2 SYDVKM. This chain's CDR3 is CASSLDLAGDRGRETQYF. Written as DNA, the CDR3 is TGTGCCAGCAGTTTGGACTTAGCCGGGGACAGGGGGCGAGAGACCCAGTACTTC.

This clonotype showed up just a few times. V and J are TRBV29-1 and TRBJ2-5; the match to TRBD2 covers 8 bases. Trimming at V came to 3 bases and at J to 5 bases, leaving 14 bases not matched to a gene. This CDR3 comprises 16 residues. Germline CDR1 reads SQVTM; CDR2 reads ANQGSEA. Here the CDR3 reads CSVDPGGSLSGETQYF. The CDR3 coding sequence is TGCAGCGTTGATCCGGGAGGGTCCTTGTCCGGGGAGACCCAGTACTTC.

This clonotype was detected ten times or more. The chain employs TRBV12-3 or TRBV12-4 and TRBJ2-4, with 7 bases aligning to TRBD1. The CDR3 loop spans 15 amino acids. With 3 bases clipped from V and 3 bases from J, the junction kept 5 bases outside the gene matches. CDR3 residues: CASSFLTGDKNIQYF. DNA of the CDR3: TGTGCCAGCAGTTTCCTAACAGGGGACAAAAACATTCAGTACTTC.

The sample holds many counts of this clonotype. This chain links TRBV29-1 with TRBJ2-7, with 8 bases lining up with TRBD1. CDR3 length equals 13 residues. Germline loops: CDR1 SQVTM, CDR2 ANQGSEA. With V trimmed by 6 bases and J by 3 bases, 7 bases remained unmatched. CDR3 residues: CSVAVGQGYEQYF. The CDR3 DNA follows: TGCAGCGTCGCGGTCGGACAGGGCTACGAGCAGTACTTC.

This clonotype was seen ten or more times. The chain uses TRBV15 and TRBJ1-2; D unresolved. V lost 0 bases, J lost 4 bases, and 6 bases lay in between. The CDR3 covers 13 residues. Germline V gives CDR1 LNHNV, CDR2 YYDKDF (reference sequence). The CDR3 DNA reads TGTGCCACCAGCAGAGAGGGAGGCTATGGCTACACCTTC. As protein: CATSREGGYGYTF.

This clonotype showed up many times. This chain joins TRBV20-1 and TRBJ1-3; D is perhaps TRBD1 (5 bases). Trimming cost V 0 bases and J 0 bases, with 12 bases left between them. Germline CDR1 reads DFQATT; CDR2 reads SNEGSKA (reference sequence). The CDR3 runs 16 residues. The CDR3 nucleotides are TGCAGTGCTAGAGATGGGGACGCGAGCTCTGGAAACACCATATATTTT. Translation: CSARDGDASSGNTIYF.

This clonotype has a count of ten or more. This rearrangement joins TRBV15 to TRBJ2-7; 7 bases are a match to TRBD1. Germline assignment: CDR1 LNHNV and CDR2 YYDKDF (reference sequence). The J segment lost 4 bases and the V segment lost 3 bases, leaving 9 bases of the junction unmatched. CDR3 size: 15 residues. CDR3 residues: CATSRTTGSFYEQYF. In DNA, the CDR3 is TGTGCCACCAGCAGGACGACAGGGTCCTTTTACGAGCAGTACTTC.

This clonotype was seen at least ten times. V usage is TRBV2 and J usage is TRBJ2-7; 8 bases match TRBD1. Germline CDR1 and CDR2: SNHLY and FYNNEI. CDR3 length equals 14 residues. Germline trimming cut 3 bases from V and 3 bases from J; bases unmatched to any gene: 4. As DNA, the CDR3 is TGTGCCAGCAGTGAGGACAGGGAAAGCTACGAGCAGTACTTC. Protein sequence: CASSEDRESYEQYF. Full variable domain (remainder filled in from reference TRBV2 and TRBJ2-7): EPEVTQTPSHQVTQMGQEVILRCVPISNHLYFYWYRQILGQKVEFLVSFYNNEISEKSEIFDDQFSVERPDGSNFTLKIRSTKLEDSAMYFCASSEDRESYEQYFGPGTRLTVT.

The V call is TRBV19, the J call TRBJ2-2; tentative D call: TRBD2 (6 bases). V shed 3 bases and J shed 9 bases, with 17 bases lying between them. The CDR3 spans 15 residues. Germline loops: CDR1 LNHDA, CDR2 SQIVND (reference sequence). The CDR3 loop is CASSIRSGAARELFF. The CDR3 DNA is TGTGCCAGTAGTATTCGGTCGGGAGCCGCCCGGGAGCTGTTTTTT.

The CDR3 coding sequence is TGCAGTGCTTACGGCCCGACTCAAGAGACCCAGTACTTC. Protein product: CSAYGPTQETQYF. This chain connects TRBV20-1 to TRBJ2-5, with D uncertain. CDR1 is DFQATT, CDR2 SNEGSKA, per germline (reference sequence). The CDR3 is 13 residues long. V dropped 5 bases and J dropped 2 bases, with 12 bases sitting between them.